This record concerns one T cell receptor (beta chain) sequence. This clonotype has more than one count but fewer than ten. It has no known antigen specificity. It has no much larger one-base neighbor in the sample; base qualities were not kept. This sample was included in a study of T cells in Graves' hyperthyroidism and ophthalmopathy (dated by TCRdb to the late 2010s). Some background on the complete study: Peripheral blood was sampled at the time of initial diagnosis, prior to any treatment. TCR Vbeta CDR3 sequencing of 120 to 150 peripheral blood samples (more than 40 ophthalmopathy, around 80 hyperthyroidism and approximately 17 progressor patients) is reported in the paper. For training and testing, the approximately 97 patients in the discovery cohort were randomly divided in a 7:3 ratio. A discovery cohort of approximately 97 patients, 43 with Graves' ophthalmopathy and over 55 with stable Graves' hyperthyroidism, was used to find distinguishing TCR V-J signatures. Whether ophthalmopathy could be predicted prospectively was tested in an independent validation cohort made up of 18 to 20 hyperthyroidism patients plus 17 patients who later progressed to ophthalmopathy. In more than five Graves' hyperthyroidism patients, the study also compared T-cell repertoires from thyroid tissue with T-cell repertoires from blood. After blood sampling, hyperthyroidism patients were treated with methimazole at a starting dose of 30 mg daily, and ophthalmopathy patients were treated with high-dose intravenous methylprednisolone. Study-wide findings and limitations: Ophthalmopathy was separated from stable hyperthyroidism by a 13 V-J signature model, with approximately 89% sensitivity and roughly 81% specificity obtained in cross-validation and 80%/75% obtained in testing. Most expanded thyroid clonotypes (frequency above 0.001) were also found in blood, which suggests that blood repertoires may mirror thyroid immune responses. No statistical method was used to set the sample size in advance, and investigators knew the group allocation. In validation, the model predicted progression to ophthalmopathy a median of about 5.9 months before onset, with about 70% sensitivity and almost 75% specificity.

From the cysteine through the phenylalanine, the CDR3 covers 14 amino acids. The only DNA kept is the CDR3, 42 bases in frame from the first base. The germline V gene encodes CDR1 ENHRY and CDR2 SYGVKD. V and J are truncated by 4 bases and 2 bases respectively, leaving an intervening sequence of 8 bases. TCR beta CDR3 regions were amplified from RNA transcripts. A first-round RT-PCR of the TCR CDR3 used the HTBI primer set with the Qiagen OneStep RT-PCR kit. The libraries were constructed in a second round of multiplex PCR and then size-selected and purified. Libraries were sequenced paired-end with 100 bp reads on an Illumina HiSeq2000. Per the original workflow: SOAPnuke was used to process the raw data, removing reads that contained adapters or uncalled bases, had a mean Phred below 15, or lacked an exact match to the constant primer or identifier. High-quality paired reads were merged using COPE v1.2.5, and each unique nucleotide sequence was defined as a clonotype. Clonotypes were aligned to IMGT TRBV, TRBD and TRBJ reference segments using MiTCR v1.1. Analysis was restricted to V-J combinations with a frequency above 0.0001, which covered 98% to 99.2% of repertoires. The TCS score was defined as F50 (clonal expansion) divided by E x V (chaos), with BLOSUM62-based TCRdist calculated between CDR3 peptides within each V-J. Welch's t-statistics and random forest reduced 514 V-J features to under 15, which were used in a naive Bayes classifier (R e1071). Using fastp at Q25 and MiXCR, TCRdb reprocessed the public reads and kept productive beta chains. CDR3 protein duplicates are merged, each entry listing the most common genes and DNA. For this entry, the V and J calls and clone size follow TCRdb and not the study's own pipeline. This sample lists around 350,000 distinct CDR3 sequences; more than 15% were detected once. The top ten clones comprise roughly 25% of the sample.

Hyperthyroidism patients were aged 18 to 65 years and newly diagnosed, with disease duration of less than 2 months. Exclusion was applied to patients with uncontrolled infections, other autoimmune diseases, pregnancy or lactation. Diagnoses were established on the basis of clinical symptoms, serum thyroxine and TRAb, thyroid ultrasound, and orbital computed tomography. Blood from progressor patients was drawn when they were first diagnosed with hyperthyroidism, before any ophthalmopathy symptoms appeared. Ficoll-Paque density gradient centrifugation was used to isolate PBMCs from around 10 ml of fresh peripheral blood. Progressor patients were initially diagnosed with Graves' hyperthyroidism and developed ophthalmopathy during follow-up. Total RNA was extracted using Trizol reagent, and RNA quality was assessed on an Agilent 2100 Bioanalyzer.

The sequence came from a woman between 18 and 30 years old with Graves' hyperthyroidism that later progressed to Graves' ophthalmopathy. The chain is made from TRBV10-3 and TRBJ2-2, with the D segment identity uncertain. The sample consisted of blood. The CDR3 region reads CAISGTENTGELFF. The DNA sequence follows: TGTGCCATCAGTGGGACGGAAAACACCGGGGAGCTGTTTTTT.